Each of the 32 T cell receptor beta chains below was sequenced from the same sample in a study of shared clonotypes between healthy human individuals. The repertoire was sequenced with immunoSEQ multiplex PCR; TCRdb's copy has only in-frame clones and lacks some. The sample has about 980,000 clones; over 75% are singletons. The sample comprised memory CD4+ T cells sorted from blood. Regarding subset: CD45RA-negative fraction. The receptors here all came from a man aged 18 to 35 in good health.

As for this clone: Other nucleotide sequences from this sample produce the same CDR3. V usage is TRBV20-1 and J usage is TRBJ1-2, with TRBD1 as a possible D gene (5 bases). The CDR3 loop spans 11 amino acids. V shed 5 bases and J shed 8 bases, with 12 bases lying between them. The germline V gene has CDR1 DFQATT and CDR2 SNEGSKA (reference sequence). This CDR3 reads CSARDLGGYTF. CDR3 coding DNA: TGCAGTGCTCGGGACCTCGGAGGCTACACCTTC.

The rearrangement joins TRBV5-4 to TRBJ2-7; possible D gene TRBD2, 5 bases. Trimming removed 0 bases at V and 0 bases at J, with 10 bases between. The CDR3 loop spans 15 amino acids. Germline CDR1 and CDR2: SGHNT and YYREEE (reference sequence). Here the CDR3 reads CASSLDLGSSYEQYF. The DNA of the CDR3 is TGTGCCAGCAGCTTGGATTTGGGGAGCTCCTACGAGCAGTACTTC.

Turning to this clone: Additional DNA sequences in this sample encode the identical CDR3. V gene TRBV11-2 combines with J gene TRBJ1-1; 8 bases fit TRBD1. CDR3 length: 14 residues. Germline CDR1 and CDR2: SGHAT and FQNNGV. V lost 5 bases and J lost 2; bases outside the gene matches: 4. The CDR3 nucleotides are TGTGCCAGCAGCCCACAGGGGGGTAACACTGAAGCTTTCTTT. Protein sequence: CASSPQGGNTEAFF.

V is TRBV19 and J is TRBJ1-5; TRBD1 is a possible D gene (5 bases). V gave up 9 bases and J gave up 0 bases, with 30 bases separating them. The CDR3 runs to 20 residues. Germline V gene sequence: CDR1 LNHDA, CDR2 SQIVND (reference sequence). The CDR3 is CASRARERLPGRFSNQPQHF. In DNA form, the CDR3 reads TGTGCCAGCCGGGCGCGAGAGCGGTTGCCAGGGCGTTTTAGCAATCAGCCCCAGCATTTT.

The chain joins TRBV11-1 to TRBJ2-7, with D unclear. Germline values: CDR1 SGHAT, CDR2 FQDESV (reference sequence). Trimming took off 1 base at V and 8 bases at J, with 12 bases between the two ends. The CDR3 extends over 13 amino acids. The CDR3 bases are TGTGCCAGCAGCTTAGATCGTGTGAACCAGCAGTACTTC. Translation: CASSLDRVNQQYF.

This clone was seen a single time. The V gene is TRBV10-3, the J gene TRBJ1-1; D possibly corresponds to TRBD1 (6 bases). CDR1 is ENHRY, CDR2 SYGVKD, per germline. This CDR3 comprises 19 residues. The V end was cut by 4 bases, the J end by 1 base, with 25 bases between. This CDR3 is CAISATGHLLAVRNTEAFF. The CDR3 nucleotides read TGTGCCATCAGTGCCACGGGACATCTCCTCGCCGTCCGGAACACTGAAGCTTTCTTT.

The rearrangement links TRBV19 to TRBJ2-3, with D possibly matching TRBD1 (5 bases). Trimming took off 2 bases at V and 3 bases at J, with 12 bases between the two ends. The CDR3 extends over 15 amino acids. CDR1 and CDR2 (germline): LNHDA, SQIVND (reference sequence). The CDR3 protein is CASSISGRVTDTQYF. The CDR3 coding sequence is TGTGCCAGTAGTATATCGGGCAGGGTTACAGATACGCAGTATTTT.

The rearrangement joins TRBV19 to TRBJ1-5, with no clear D. CDR3 size: 12 residues. Germline V gene lookup returns CDR1 LNHDA and CDR2 SQIVND (reference sequence). V shed 3 bases and J shed 4 bases, with 4 bases lying between them. The CDR3 DNA is TGTGCCAGTAGTATCCCGAATCAGCCCCAGCATTTT. Its translation: CASSIPNQPQHF.

This clone was recorded many times. The chain joins TRBV7-2 to TRBJ1-2; D call uncertain. V lost 5 bases to trimming and J lost 0 bases, with 13 bases between them. This CDR3 spans 15 amino acids. Germline V gene sequence: CDR1 SGHTA, CDR2 FQGNSA. In DNA form, the CDR3 reads TGTGCCAGCAGCCCTACTAGCGTAGCTAACTATGGCTACACCTTC. This encodes CASSPTSVANYGYTF. The whole variable domain, filled in from reference TRBV7-2 and TRBJ1-2, reads GAGVSQSPSNKVTEKGKDVELRCDPISGHTALYWYRQSLGQGLEFLIYFQGNSAPDKSGLPSDRFSAERTGGSVSTLTIQRTQQEDSAVYLCASSPTSVANYGYTFGSGTRLTVV.

This clone was seen more than once but under ten times. J is TRBJ2-4 and V is TRBV6-5, with 8 positions matching TRBD1. Per the germline V gene, CDR1 is MNHEY and CDR2 is SVGAGI. This CDR3 comprises 13 residues. J was trimmed by 7 bases and V by 2 bases; bases with no gene match: 1. CDR3 DNA: TGTGCCAGCAGTTACCGACAGGGGAACATTCAGTACTTC. Translated: CASSYRQGNIQYF.

The sample holds one count of this clone. The chain recombines TRBV5-1 with TRBJ2-7; D call uncertain. The CDR3 loop spans 13 amino acids. The germline CDR1 and CDR2 sequences are SGHRS and YFSETQ. Trimming cost V 4 bases and J 2 bases, with 10 bases left between them. The CDR3 region has the DNA TGCGCCAGCAGCCCCTCCTCTGCCTACGAGCAGTACTTC. It codes for CASSPSSAYEQYF.

A few counts support this clone. This chain uses TRBV11-2 with TRBJ1-3; D might be TRBD1 (5 bases). Trimming removed 6 bases from V and 0 bases from J, with 15 bases in between. Germline values: CDR1 SGHAT, CDR2 FQNNGV. This CDR3 is 16 amino acids long. The CDR3 DNA is TGTGCCAGCAGAGATACCGGGACGTACTCTGGAAACACCATATATTTT. Translating it yields CASRDTGTYSGNTIYF.

This chain connects TRBV7-2 to TRBJ2-5; D unresolved. Per the germline V gene, CDR1 is SGHTA and CDR2 is FQGNSA. V lost 0 bases, J lost 2 bases, and 7 bases lay in between. This CDR3 spans 14 amino acids. CDR3: CASSLAASQETQYF. DNA for the CDR3: TGTGCCAGCAGCTTAGCGGCCAGTCAAGAGACCCAGTACTTC.

The V gene is TRBV29-1, the J gene TRBJ2-7; the match to TRBD1 covers 11 bases. The CDR3 sequence is 13 residues long. V lost 7 bases, J lost 5 bases, and 7 bases stayed unmatched. Germline assignment: CDR1 SQVTM and CDR2 ANQGSEA. The CDR3 region has the DNA TGCAGCGCACGGACAGGGGGCGCGGACGAGCAGTACTTC. It translates to CSARTGGADEQYF.

The chain uses TRBV6-5 and TRBJ1-1; a possible D gene is TRBD1 (5 bases). The germline V gene encodes CDR1 MNHEY and CDR2 SVGAGI. The CDR3 sequence is 14 residues long. V lost 2 bases, J lost 1 base, and 8 bases lay in between. For the CDR3, the DNA is TGTGCCAGCAGTTACCAGGGAGGGAACACTGAAGCTTTCTTT. This sequence encodes CASSYQGGNTEAFF.

The V and J genes are TRBV5-6 and TRBJ1-6; D remains ambiguous. CDR1 SGHDT and CDR2 YYEEEE come from the germline V gene. CDR3 size: 13 residues. The V end lost 3 bases, the J end lost 15 bases, and 16 bases lay between the germline ends. DNA of the CDR3: TGTGCCAGCAGCTCCACGGCCGGCTCTCACCTCCACTTT. Encoded protein: CASSSTAGSHLHF.

This clone was observed a single time. The gene calls are TRBV30 and TRBJ2-1; 9 positions agree with TRBD1. This CDR3 has 15 amino acids. Per the germline V gene, CDR1 is GTSNPN and CDR2 is SVGIG (reference sequence). The V gene end was trimmed by 5 bases and the J gene end by 1 base; junction bases not matched to a gene: 6. CDR3 region: CAWGWGQGSYNEQFF. CDR3 coding DNA: TGTGCCTGGGGTTGGGGACAGGGTTCCTACAATGAGCAGTTCTTC.

The sample holds a few counts of this clone. This sequence joins TRBV19 and TRBJ2-7; 7 nucleotides agree with TRBD1. V dropped 6 bases and J dropped 0; count of bases not matched to a gene: 5. The CDR3 has 14 amino acids. From germline, CDR1 is LNHDA and CDR2 SQIVND (reference sequence). The CDR3 sequence is CASSEGAISYEQYF. For the CDR3, the DNA is TGTGCCAGTAGCGAGGGGGCGATCTCCTACGAGCAGTACTTC.

This chain links TRBV28 with TRBJ1-2; possibly TRBD1 for D (5 bases). V was clipped by 10 bases and J by 7 bases, with 19 bases between them. The CDR3 covers 13 residues. The germline V gene has CDR1 MDHEN and CDR2 SYDVKM. The CDR3 here is CATRTQGKSGYTF. CDR3 DNA: TGTGCCACCCGAACTCAGGGTAAGAGTGGCTACACCTTC.

The V call is TRBV7-2, the J call TRBJ1-2, with D perhaps matching TRBD1 (5 bases). Germline values: CDR1 SGHTA, CDR2 FQGNSA. Trimming cost V 2 bases and J 7 bases, with 14 bases left between them. This CDR3 region has 14 residues. The chain's CDR3 is CASSLYWDLSGYTF. CDR3 coding DNA: TGTGCCAGCAGCTTATATTGGGACCTCTCTGGCTACACCTTC.

Points on this clone: Other nucleotide sequences from this sample produce the same CDR3. This rearrangement joins TRBV5-1 to TRBJ2-7; TRBD1 might be the D (6 bases). This CDR3 spans 13 amino acids. V was clipped by 0 bases and J by 3 bases, with 7 bases between them. Germline CDR1 and CDR2: SGHRS and YFSETQ. CDR3 DNA sequence: TGCGCCAGCAGCTTGGGGGGGCTCTACGAGCAGTACTTC. Translation: CASSLGGLYEQYF.

The rearrangement links TRBV2 to TRBJ2-3; 8 bases map to TRBD1. Germline values: CDR1 SNHLY, CDR2 FYNNEI. The CDR3 is 15 amino acids. V shed 6 bases and J 0 bases; nucleotides not matched to a gene: 5. In DNA form, the CDR3 reads TGTGCCAGCAGCTCGGACAGGGCTAGCACAGATACGCAGTATTTT. Amino acid sequence: CASSSDRASTDTQYF.

The V and J genes are TRBV11-2 and TRBJ1-6, with TRBD1 matching 7 bases. This CDR3 comprises 15 residues. V dropped 6 bases and J dropped 2; count of bases not matched to a gene: 4. The V gene's germline CDR1 is SGHAT and CDR2 FQNNGV. The CDR3, as DNA: TGTGCCAGCAGTCAAGACAGGGCCTATAATTCACCCCTCCACTTT. This translates into CASSQDRAYNSPLHF.

The chain recombines TRBV6-4 with TRBJ2-1, with 12 positions matching TRBD2. Germline-derived CDR1 and CDR2 are MRHNA and SNTAGT. The V segment lost 5 bases and the J segment 8 bases; nucleotides outside the gene matches: 16. The CDR3 has 18 residues. CDR3 sequence: CASSPPASSGGAEDEQFF. The CDR3 nucleotides are TGTGCCAGCAGTCCACCCGCCTCTAGCGGGGGGGCGGAGGATGAGCAGTTCTTC.

The chain is built from TRBV7-3 and TRBJ1-3; D is undetermined. This CDR3 spans 16 amino acids. Germline loops: CDR1 SGHTA, CDR2 FQGTGA. V dropped 1 base and J dropped 0 bases, with 10 bases sitting between them. The CDR3 loop is CASSLSGGFSGNTIYF. The CDR3, as DNA: TGTGCCAGCAGCTTAAGCGGCGGATTCTCTGGAAACACCATATATTTT. The variable domain in full, completed from reference TRBV7-3 and TRBJ1-3, reads GAGVSQTPSNKVTEKGKYVELRCDPISGHTALYWYRQSLGQGPEFLIYFQGTGAADDSGLPNDRFFAVRPEGSVSTLKIQRTERGDSAVYLCASSLSGGFSGNTIYFGEGSWLTVV.

The rearrangement uses TRBV28 and TRBJ2-5; 8 bases are shared with TRBD1. The CDR3 covers 15 residues. CDR1 MDHEN and CDR2 SYDVKM come from the germline V gene. V dropped 3 bases and J dropped 4; count of bases not matched to a gene: 7. The CDR3 loop is CASSFRGQGGETQYF. CDR3 nucleotides: TGTGCCAGCAGTTTCCGCGGACAGGGCGGAGAGACCCAGTACTTC. Variable domain in full (rest from reference TRBV28 and TRBJ2-5): DVKVTQSSRYLVKRTGEKVFLECVQDMDHENMFWYRQDPGLGLRLIYFSYDVKMKEKGDIPEGYSVSREKKERFSLILESASTNQTSMYLCASSFRGQGGETQYFGPGTRLLVL.

Here the CDR3 DNA reads TGTGCCTGGAGCCCTTCGGATTCACCCCTCCACTTT. Encoded protein: CAWSPSDSPLHF. The chain has TRBV30 and TRBJ1-6, with D uncertain. V was clipped by 3 bases and J by 8 bases, with 8 bases between them. Germline CDR1 reads GTSNPN; CDR2 reads SVGIG (reference sequence). This CDR3 spans 12 amino acids.

This clone was counted ten times or more. This sample includes further DNA sequences coding for the same CDR3. The chain employs TRBV7-9 and TRBJ2-1; 16 bases map to TRBD2. Losses at the gene ends were 5 bases for V and 8 bases for J; bases not matched to a gene: 9. CDR1 and CDR2 (germline): SEHNR, FQNEAQ (reference sequence). This CDR3 spans 17 amino acids. CDR3 loop: CASSLGTSGGAVDEQFF. DNA for the CDR3: TGTGCCAGCAGCCTCGGGACTAGCGGGGGGGCCGTAGATGAGCAGTTCTTC.

As for this clone: Other DNA sequences in the sample encode the same CDR3. The genes are TRBV10-3 and TRBJ1-1; a possible D gene is TRBD1 (5 bases). The CDR3 is 15 amino acids. Germline V lookup: CDR1 ENHRY, CDR2 SYGVKD. V lost 0 bases to trimming and J lost 0 bases, with 8 bases between them. CDR3 nucleotide sequence: TGTGCCATCAGTGAGTCTGGACAAATGAACACTGAAGCTTTCTTT. It yields the protein CAISESGQMNTEAFF.

This clone was seen many times. The chain links TRBV6-5 to TRBJ2-1; D is undetermined. V was shortened by 0 bases and J by 8 bases, with 11 bases between the two germline ends. This CDR3 is built from 14 residues. Looked up from germline, CDR1 is MNHEY and CDR2 is SVGAGI. The CDR3 reads CASSYSALQYEQFF. CDR3 coding DNA: TGTGCCAGCAGTTACTCGGCCCTGCAATATGAGCAGTTCTTC.

V gene TRBV18 combines with J gene TRBJ1-4; tentatively, D is TRBD1 (6 bases). V lost 3 bases and J 8 bases, leaving 13 bases between the germline ends. Germline V gene sequence: CDR1 KGHSH, CDR2 LQKENI. CDR3 length equals 14 residues. CDR3 bases: TGTGCCAGCTCACCGGACAGCTTAGGAGAAAAACTGTTTTTT. The encoded protein is CASSPDSLGEKLFF.

This clone was seen only a few times. The J gene is TRBJ2-2, the V gene TRBV7-2; 7 bases map to TRBD1. CDR1 is SGHTA, CDR2 FQGNSA, per germline. With V trimmed by 2 bases and J by 13 bases, 10 bases remained unmatched. This CDR3 contains 14 residues. In DNA form, the CDR3 reads TGTGCCAGCAGCTTATTAGGGGGCGCAGAGGTGCTGTTTTTT. Residues: CASSLLGGAEVLFF.